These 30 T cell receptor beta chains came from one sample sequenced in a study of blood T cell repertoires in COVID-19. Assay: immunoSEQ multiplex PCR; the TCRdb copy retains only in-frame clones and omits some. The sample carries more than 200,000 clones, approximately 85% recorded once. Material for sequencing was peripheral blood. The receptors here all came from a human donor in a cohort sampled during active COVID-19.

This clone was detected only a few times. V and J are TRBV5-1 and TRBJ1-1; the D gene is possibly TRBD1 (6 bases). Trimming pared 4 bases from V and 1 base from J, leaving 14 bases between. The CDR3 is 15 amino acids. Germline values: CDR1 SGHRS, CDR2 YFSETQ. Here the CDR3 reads CASSPLQGTNTEAFF. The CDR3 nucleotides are TGCGCCAGCAGCCCTCTACAGGGCACGAACACTGAAGCTTTCTTT.

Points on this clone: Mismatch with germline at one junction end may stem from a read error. This CDR3 is CASRNSGTGTQFF. The CDR3 DNA reads TGTGCCAGCAGAAACTCCGGGACTGGAACACAATTTTTT. This sequence joins TRBV9 and TRBJ2-3, with D tentatively TRBD2 (6 bases). Germline V CDR1 and CDR2: SGDLS, YYNGEE. The CDR3 is made up of 13 amino acids.

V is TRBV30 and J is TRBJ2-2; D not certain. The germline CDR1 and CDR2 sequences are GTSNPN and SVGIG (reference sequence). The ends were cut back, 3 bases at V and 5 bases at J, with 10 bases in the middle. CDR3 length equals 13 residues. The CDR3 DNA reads TGTGCCTGGAGCCCACAGTTAACCGGGGAGCTGTTTTTT. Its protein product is CAWSPQLTGELFF.

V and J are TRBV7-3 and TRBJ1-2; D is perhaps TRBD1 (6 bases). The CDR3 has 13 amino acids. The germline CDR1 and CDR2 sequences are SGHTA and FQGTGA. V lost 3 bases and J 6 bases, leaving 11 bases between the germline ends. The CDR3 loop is CASSFLTGNGYTF. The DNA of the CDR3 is TGTGCCAGCAGCTTCCTGACAGGCAATGGCTACACCTTC.

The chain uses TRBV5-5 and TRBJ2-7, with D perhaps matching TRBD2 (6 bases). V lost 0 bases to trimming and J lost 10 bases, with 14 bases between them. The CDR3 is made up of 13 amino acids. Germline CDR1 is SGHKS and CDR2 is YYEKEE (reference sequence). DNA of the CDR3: TGTGCCAGCAGCTTGGCGGGAGAAGAAATTCAGTACTTC. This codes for CASSLAGEEIQYF.

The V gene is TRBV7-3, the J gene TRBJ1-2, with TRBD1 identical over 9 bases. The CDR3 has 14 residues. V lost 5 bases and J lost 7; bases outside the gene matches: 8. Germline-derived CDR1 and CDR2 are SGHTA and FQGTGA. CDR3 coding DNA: TGTGCCAGCAGCCCAACAGGGGGCCAAGGTGGCTACACCTTC. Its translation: CASSPTGGQGGYTF.

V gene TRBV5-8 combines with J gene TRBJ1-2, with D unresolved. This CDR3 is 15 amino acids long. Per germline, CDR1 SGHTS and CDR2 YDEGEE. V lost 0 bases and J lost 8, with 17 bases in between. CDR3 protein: CASSLDPNQLKGYTF. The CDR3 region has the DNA TGTGCCAGCAGCTTGGATCCAAACCAACTAAAGGGCTACACCTTC.

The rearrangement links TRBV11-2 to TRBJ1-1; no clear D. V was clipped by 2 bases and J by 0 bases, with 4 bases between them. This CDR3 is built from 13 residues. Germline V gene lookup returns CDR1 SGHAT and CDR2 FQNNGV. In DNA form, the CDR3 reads TGTGCCAGCAGCTTATCGGTGAACACTGAAGCTTTCTTT. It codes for CASSLSVNTEAFF.

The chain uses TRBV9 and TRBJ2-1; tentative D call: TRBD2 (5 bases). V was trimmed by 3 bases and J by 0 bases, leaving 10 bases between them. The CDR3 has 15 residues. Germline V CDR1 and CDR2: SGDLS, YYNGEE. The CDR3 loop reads CASSARTFSYNEQFF. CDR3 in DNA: TGTGCCAGCAGCGCCCGGACTTTCTCCTACAATGAGCAGTTCTTC.

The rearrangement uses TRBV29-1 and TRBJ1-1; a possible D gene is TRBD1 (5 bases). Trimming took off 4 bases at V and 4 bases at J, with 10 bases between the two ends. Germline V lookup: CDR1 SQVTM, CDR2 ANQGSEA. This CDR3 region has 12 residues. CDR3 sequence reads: CSVVQGATEAFF. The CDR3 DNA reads TGCAGCGTTGTCCAAGGGGCCACTGAAGCTTTCTTT.

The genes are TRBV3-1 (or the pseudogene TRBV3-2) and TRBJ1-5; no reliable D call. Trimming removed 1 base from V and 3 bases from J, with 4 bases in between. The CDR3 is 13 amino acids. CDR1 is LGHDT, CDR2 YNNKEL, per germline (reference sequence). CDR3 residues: CASSQGDNQPQHF. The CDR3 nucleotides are TGTGCCAGCAGCCAAGGCGACAATCAGCCCCAGCATTTT.

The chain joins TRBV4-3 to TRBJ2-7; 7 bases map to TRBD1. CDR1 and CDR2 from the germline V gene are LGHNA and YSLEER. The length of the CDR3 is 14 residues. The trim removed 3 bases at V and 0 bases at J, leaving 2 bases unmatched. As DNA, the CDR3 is TGCGCCAGCAGCCACCGGACAGGCTCCTACGAGCAGTACTTC. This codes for CASSHRTGSYEQYF.

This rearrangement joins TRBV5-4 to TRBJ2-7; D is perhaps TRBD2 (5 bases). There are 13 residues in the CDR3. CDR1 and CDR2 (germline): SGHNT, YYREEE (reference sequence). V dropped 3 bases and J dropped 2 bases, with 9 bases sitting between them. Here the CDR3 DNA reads TGTGCCAGCAGCTCCCGGGGAACCTACGAGCAGTACTTC. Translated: CASSSRGTYEQYF.

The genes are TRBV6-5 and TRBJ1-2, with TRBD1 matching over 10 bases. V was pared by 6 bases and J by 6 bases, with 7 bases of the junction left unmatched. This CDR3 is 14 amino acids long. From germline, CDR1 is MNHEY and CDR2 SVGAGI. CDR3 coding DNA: TGTGCCAGCAGACACTTGACAGGGGGCGATGGCTACACCTTC. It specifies CASRHLTGGDGYTF.

CDR3 protein: CSVEELPTGEQYF. The CDR3 nucleotides are TGCAGCGTTGAGGAACTACCTACAGGAGAGCAGTACTTC. The chain links TRBV29-1 to TRBJ2-7; perhaps TRBD1 as D (5 bases). Germline values: CDR1 SQVTM, CDR2 ANQGSEA. The CDR3 extends over 13 amino acids. V dropped 3 bases and J dropped 7 bases, with 16 bases sitting between them.

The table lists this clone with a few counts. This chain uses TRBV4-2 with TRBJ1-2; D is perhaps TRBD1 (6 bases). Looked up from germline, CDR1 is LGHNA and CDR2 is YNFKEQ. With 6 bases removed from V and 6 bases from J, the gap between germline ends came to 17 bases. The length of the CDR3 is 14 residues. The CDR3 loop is CASRDADSPHGYTF. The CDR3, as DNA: TGTGCCAGCAGAGACGCGGACAGCCCACATGGCTACACCTTC.

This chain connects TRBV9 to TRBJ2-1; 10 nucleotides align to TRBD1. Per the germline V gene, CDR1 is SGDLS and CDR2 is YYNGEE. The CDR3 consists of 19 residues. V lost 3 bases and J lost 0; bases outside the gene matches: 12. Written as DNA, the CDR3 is TGTGCCAGCAGCGCCAACCGGGACAGGGGTTTGAGCTCCTACAATGAGCAGTTCTTC. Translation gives CASSANRDRGLSSYNEQFF.

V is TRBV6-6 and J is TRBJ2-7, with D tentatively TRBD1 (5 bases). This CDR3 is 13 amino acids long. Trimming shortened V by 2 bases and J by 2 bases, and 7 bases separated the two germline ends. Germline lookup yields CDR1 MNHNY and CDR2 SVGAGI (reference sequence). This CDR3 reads CASSYDRAYEQYF. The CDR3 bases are TGTGCCAGCAGTTACGACAGAGCCTACGAGCAGTACTTC.

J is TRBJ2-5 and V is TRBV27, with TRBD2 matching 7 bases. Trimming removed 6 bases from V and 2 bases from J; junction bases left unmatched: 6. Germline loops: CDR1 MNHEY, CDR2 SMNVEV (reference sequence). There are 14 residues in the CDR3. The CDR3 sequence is CASSPRGEQETQYF. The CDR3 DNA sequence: TGTGCCAGCAGCCCTCGGGGGGAACAAGAGACCCAGTACTTC.

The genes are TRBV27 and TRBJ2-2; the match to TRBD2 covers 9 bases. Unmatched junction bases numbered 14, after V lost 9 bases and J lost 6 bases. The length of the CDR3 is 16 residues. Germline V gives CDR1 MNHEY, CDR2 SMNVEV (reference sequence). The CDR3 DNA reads TGTGCCAGTAACCCTCAGTCAGCGGGGGGTTCCGGGGAGCTGTTTTTT. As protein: CASNPQSAGGSGELFF.

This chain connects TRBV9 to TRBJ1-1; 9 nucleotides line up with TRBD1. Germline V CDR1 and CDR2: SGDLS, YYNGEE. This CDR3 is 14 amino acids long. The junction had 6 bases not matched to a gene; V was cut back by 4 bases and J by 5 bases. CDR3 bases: TGTGCCAGCAGCCCAACAGGGGGCCGGACTGAAGCTTTCTTT. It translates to CASSPTGGRTEAFF.

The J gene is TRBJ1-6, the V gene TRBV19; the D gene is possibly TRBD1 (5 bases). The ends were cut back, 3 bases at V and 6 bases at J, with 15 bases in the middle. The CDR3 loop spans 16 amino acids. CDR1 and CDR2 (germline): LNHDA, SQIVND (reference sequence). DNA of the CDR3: TGTGCCAGTAGTATGCGACAGAAGCCCTCTAATTCACCCCTCCACTTT. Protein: CASSMRQKPSNSPLHF. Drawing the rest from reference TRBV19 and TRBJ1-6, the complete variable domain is DGGITQSPKYLFRKEGQNVTLSCEQNLNHDAMYWYRQDPGQGLRLIYYSQIVNDFQKGDIAEGYSVSREKKESFPLTVTSAQKNPTAFYLCASSMRQKPSNSPLHFGNGTRLTVT.

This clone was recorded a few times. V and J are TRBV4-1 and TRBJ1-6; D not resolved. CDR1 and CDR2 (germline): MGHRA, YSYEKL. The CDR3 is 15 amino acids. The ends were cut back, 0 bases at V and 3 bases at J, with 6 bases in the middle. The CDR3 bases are TGCGCCAGCAGCCAAGACGCAGGCTATAATTCACCCCTCCACTTT. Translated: CASSQDAGYNSPLHF.

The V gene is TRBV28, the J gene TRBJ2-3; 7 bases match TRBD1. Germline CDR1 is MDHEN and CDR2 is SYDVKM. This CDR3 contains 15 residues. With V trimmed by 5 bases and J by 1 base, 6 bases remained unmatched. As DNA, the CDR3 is TGTGCCAGCAGTCTATACAGGGGACGCACAGATACGCAGTATTTT. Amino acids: CASSLYRGRTDTQYF.

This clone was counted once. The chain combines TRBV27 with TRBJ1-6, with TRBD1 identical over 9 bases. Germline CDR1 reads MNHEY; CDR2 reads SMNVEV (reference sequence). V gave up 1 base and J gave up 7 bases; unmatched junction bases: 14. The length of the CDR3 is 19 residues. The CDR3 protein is CASSLWAYTGGAGNSPLHF. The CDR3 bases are TGTGCCAGCAGTTTATGGGCGTACACAGGGGGCGCCGGAAATTCACCCCTCCACTTT.

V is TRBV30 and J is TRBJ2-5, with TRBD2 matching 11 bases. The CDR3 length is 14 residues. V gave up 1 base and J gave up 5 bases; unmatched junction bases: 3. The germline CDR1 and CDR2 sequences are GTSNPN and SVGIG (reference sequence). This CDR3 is CAWSGLAGSETQYF. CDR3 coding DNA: TGTGCCTGGAGTGGACTAGCGGGGTCGGAGACCCAGTACTTC.

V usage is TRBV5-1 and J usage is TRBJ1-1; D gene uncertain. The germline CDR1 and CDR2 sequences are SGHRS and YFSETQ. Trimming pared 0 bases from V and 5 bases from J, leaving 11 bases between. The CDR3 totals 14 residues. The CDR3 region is CASSLVREETEAFF. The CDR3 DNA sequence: TGCGCCAGCAGCTTGGTTCGGGAAGAGACTGAAGCTTTCTTT.

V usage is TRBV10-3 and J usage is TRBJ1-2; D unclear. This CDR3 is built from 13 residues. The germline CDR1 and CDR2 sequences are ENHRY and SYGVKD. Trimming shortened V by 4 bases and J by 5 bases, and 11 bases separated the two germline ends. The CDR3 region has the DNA TGTGCCATCAGTGTCGTCCCGGAGTATGGCTACACCTTC. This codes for CAISVVPEYGYTF.

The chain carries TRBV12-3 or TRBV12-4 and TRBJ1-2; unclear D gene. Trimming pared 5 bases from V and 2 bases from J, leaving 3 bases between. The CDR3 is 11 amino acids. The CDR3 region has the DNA TGTGCCAGCAGTCAGAACTATGGCTACACCTTC. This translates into CASSQNYGYTF.

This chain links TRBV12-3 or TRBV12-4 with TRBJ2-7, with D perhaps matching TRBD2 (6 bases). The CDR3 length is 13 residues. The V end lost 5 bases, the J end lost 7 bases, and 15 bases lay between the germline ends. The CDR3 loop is CASSTPLEGEQYF. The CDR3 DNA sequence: TGTGCCAGCAGTACCCCTTTGGAGGGGGAGCAGTACTTC.